Below, one T cell receptor beta chain is given with its context. Its antigen has not been determined. No base qualities exist here, and no much larger clone lies one base off it. The sample comes from a study of blood T cell repertoires in COVID-19 (dated by TCRdb to 2020 to 2021). Some background on the complete study: Collaborator samples came from the United States, Italy and Spain and covered acute and convalescent phases of COVID-19. Deeply sampled blood TCRbeta repertoires from subjects exposed to, actively infected with, or recovered from COVID-19 were included in the dataset. The repertoires were made available in a free public database intended to serve as a resource for research on the immune response to SARS-CoV-2. Samples came from the ongoing ImmuneRACE study (first 160 participants) plus 1,254 subjects from 6 global collaborators. The prospective study material was composed of cDNA or gDNA derived from T cells, B-cell-depleted T cells, or PBMCs. Sample metadata almost always included a de-identified subject ID, COVID-19 status, age in years and sex. Where available, HLA class I and class II types were obtained from metadata supplied by the sample provider rather than from assay-based typing. The paper as a whole reports these results and caveats: How much clinical and demographic metadata was included differed by source and by participant, and the metadata was provided uncurated.

TCRbeta CDR3 regions were amplified from genomic DNA by means of the immunoSEQ Assay, a bias-controlled multiplex PCR. Under the source paper's analysis protocol: Within the assay, amplification of reference gene primers was used to estimate how many nucleated cells each sample contained. Sequence reads were collapsed and filtered to measure the absolute abundance of every unique TCRbeta CDR3 rearrangement. Productive Simpson clonality was computed per sample as the square root of Simpson's diversity index over productive rearrangements. TCRdb obtained this table from immuneACCESS and retained in-frame rearrangements with V and J assigned. These tables miss some clones; where compared with another copy, unresolved V genes account for less than half of the shortfall, and the remainder is unexplained. Clone size and the V and J calls come from that table; the DNA yielded D and trimming. The sample data list 84,000 or so clones, and approximately 90% of these were observed just once. Together, the top ten hold 5% to 5.5% of the sample.

Each collaborating institution followed its own protocols to collect whole blood in K2EDTA tubes. For TCRbeta analysis, collaborators shipped samples as frozen whole blood, isolated PBMCs, or DNA extracted from either of those sample types. The CDR3 contains 15 residues, cysteine and phenylalanine counted. Kept here is only the CDR3 DNA, which spans 45 bases and is read in frame from base 1. A distance of 14 bases separates the germline ends of V and J, which lose 2 bases and 4 bases respectively. The germline V gene encodes CDR1 SEHNR and CDR2 FQNEAQ (reference sequence). The chain links TRBV7-9 with TRBJ2-5; tentative D gene TRBD1, with 5 bases matching. Sequencing was carried out using peripheral blood. The origin of this receptor is a man aged 60-69 years with acute or convalescent COVID-19. This receptor has the CDR3 CASSLNPQGPETQYF. The DNA sequence is TGTGCCAGCAGCTTAAATCCCCAGGGTCCAGAGACCCAGTACTTC.